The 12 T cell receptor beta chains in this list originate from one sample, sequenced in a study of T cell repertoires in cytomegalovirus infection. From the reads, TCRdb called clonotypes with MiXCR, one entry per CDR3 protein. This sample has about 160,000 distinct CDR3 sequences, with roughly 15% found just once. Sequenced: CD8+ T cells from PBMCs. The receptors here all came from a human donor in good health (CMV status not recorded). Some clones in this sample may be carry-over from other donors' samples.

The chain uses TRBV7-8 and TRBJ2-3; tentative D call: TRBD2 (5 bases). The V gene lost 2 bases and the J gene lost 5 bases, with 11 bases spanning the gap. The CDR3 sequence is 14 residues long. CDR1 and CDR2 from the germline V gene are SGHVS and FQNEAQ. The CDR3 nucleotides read TGTGCCAGCAGCTTACGCCTAGCCCTAGATACGCAGTATTTT. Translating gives CASSLRLALDTQYF.

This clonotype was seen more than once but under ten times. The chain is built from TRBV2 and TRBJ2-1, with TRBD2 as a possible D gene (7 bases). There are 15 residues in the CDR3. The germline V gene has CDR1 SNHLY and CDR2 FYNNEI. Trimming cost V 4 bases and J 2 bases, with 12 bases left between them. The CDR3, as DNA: TGTGCCAGCAGTGGTCAGGGGAGGGCCTACAATGAGCAGTTCTTC. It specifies CASSGQGRAYNEQFF.

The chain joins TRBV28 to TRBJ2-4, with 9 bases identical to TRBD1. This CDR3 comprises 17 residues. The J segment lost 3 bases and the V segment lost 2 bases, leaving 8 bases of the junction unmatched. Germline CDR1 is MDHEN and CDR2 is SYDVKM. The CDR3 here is CASSLRSSDRGKNIQYF. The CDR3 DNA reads TGTGCCAGCAGTTTAAGGTCCTCGGACAGGGGCAAAAACATTCAGTACTTC.

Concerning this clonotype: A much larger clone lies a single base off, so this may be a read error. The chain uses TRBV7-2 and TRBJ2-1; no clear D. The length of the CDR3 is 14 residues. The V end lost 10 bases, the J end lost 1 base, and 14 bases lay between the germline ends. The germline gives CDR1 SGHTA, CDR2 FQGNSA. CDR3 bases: TGTGCCAACAGTTTCCTGGGGTCCTACAATGAGCAGTTCTTC. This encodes CANSFLGSYNEQFF.

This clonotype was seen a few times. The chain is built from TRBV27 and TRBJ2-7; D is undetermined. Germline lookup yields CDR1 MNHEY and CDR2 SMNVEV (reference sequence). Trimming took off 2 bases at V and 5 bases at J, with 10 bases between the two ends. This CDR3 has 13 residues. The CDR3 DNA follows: TGTGCCAGCAGTTTAAGGTCGGTGGACGAGCAGTACTTC. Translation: CASSLRSVDEQYF.

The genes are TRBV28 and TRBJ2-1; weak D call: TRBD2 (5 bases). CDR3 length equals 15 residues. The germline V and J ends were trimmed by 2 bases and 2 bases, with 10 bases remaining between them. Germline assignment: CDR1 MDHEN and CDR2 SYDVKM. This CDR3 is CASSLGRAAYNEQFF. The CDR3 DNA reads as TGTGCCAGCAGTTTAGGGCGGGCAGCCTACAATGAGCAGTTCTTC. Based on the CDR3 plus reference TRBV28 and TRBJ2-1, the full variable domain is DVKVTQSSRYLVKRTGEKVFLECVQDMDHENMFWYRQDPGLGLRLIYFSYDVKMKEKGDIPEGYSVSREKKERFSLILESASTNQTSMYLCASSLGRAAYNEQFFGPGTRLTVL.

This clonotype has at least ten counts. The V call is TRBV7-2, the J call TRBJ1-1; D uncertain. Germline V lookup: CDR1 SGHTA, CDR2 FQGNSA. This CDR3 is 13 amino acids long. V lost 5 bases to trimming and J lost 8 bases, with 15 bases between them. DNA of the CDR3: TGTGCCAGCAGCCCCGTCCTTGGTAGAGAAGCTTTCTTT. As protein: CASSPVLGREAFF.

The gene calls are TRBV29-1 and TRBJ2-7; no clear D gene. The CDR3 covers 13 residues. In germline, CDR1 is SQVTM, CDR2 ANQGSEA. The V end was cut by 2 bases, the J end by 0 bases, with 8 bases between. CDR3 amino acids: CSVETESSYEQYF. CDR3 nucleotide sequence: TGCAGCGTTGAAACGGAGAGCTCCTACGAGCAGTACTTC.

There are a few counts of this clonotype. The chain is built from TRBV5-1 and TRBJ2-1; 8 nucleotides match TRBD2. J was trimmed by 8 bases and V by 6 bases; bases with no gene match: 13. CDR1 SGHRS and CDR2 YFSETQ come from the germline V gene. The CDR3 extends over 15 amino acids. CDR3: CASKRGNSGQYEQFF. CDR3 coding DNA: TGCGCCAGCAAGCGGGGGAATTCGGGGCAGTATGAGCAGTTCTTC. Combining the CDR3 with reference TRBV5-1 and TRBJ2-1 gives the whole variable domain KAGVTQTPRYLIKTRGQQVTLSCSPISGHRSVSWYQQTPGQGLQFLFEYFSETQRNKGNFPGRFSGRQFSNSRSEMNVSTLELGDSALYLCASKRGNSGQYEQFFGPGTRLTVL.

For the CDR3, the DNA is TGTGCCAGCAGCTACACAGGATCCCTCTCCTACGAGCAGTACTTC. Translated, it gives CASSYTGSLSYEQYF. The chain employs TRBV11-2 and TRBJ2-7, with D possibly matching TRBD1 (5 bases). From germline, CDR1 is SGHAT and CDR2 FQNNGV. V gave up 4 bases and J gave up 0 bases, with 13 bases separating them. This CDR3 has 15 residues.

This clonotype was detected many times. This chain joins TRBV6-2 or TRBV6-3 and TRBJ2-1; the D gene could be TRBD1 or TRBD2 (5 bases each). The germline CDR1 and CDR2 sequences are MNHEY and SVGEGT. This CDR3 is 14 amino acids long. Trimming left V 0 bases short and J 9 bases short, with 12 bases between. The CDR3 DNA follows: TGTGCCAGCAGTTACTCGGGACCGTTGCCTGAGCAGTTCTTC. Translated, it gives CASSYSGPLPEQFF.

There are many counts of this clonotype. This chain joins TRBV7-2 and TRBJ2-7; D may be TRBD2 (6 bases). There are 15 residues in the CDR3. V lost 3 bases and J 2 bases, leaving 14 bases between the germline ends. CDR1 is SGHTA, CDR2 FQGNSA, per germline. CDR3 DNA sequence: TGTGCCAGCAGCTTTAACCGGGACTCCACCTACGAGCAGTACTTC. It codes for CASSFNRDSTYEQYF.